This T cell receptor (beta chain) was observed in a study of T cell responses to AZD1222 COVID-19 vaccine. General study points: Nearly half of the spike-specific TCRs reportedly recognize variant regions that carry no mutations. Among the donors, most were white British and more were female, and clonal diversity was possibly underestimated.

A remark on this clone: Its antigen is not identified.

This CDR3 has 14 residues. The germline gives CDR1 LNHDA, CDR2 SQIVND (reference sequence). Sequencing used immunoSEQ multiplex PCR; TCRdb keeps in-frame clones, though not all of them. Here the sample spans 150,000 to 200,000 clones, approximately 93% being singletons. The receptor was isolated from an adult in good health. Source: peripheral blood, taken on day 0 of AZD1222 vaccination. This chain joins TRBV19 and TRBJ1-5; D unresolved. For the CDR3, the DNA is TGTGCGGCGGGCGGACGCATTTTAAATCAGCCCCAGCATTTT. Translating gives CAAGGRILNQPQHF.